What follows is one TCR beta chain and its context. The sample is drawn from a study of beta chain features in type 1 diabetes. Per germline, CDR1 PRHDT and CDR2 FYEKMQ (reference sequence). V was clipped by 4 bases and J by 3 bases; unmatched bases: 2. The CDR3 length is 13 residues. The isolated RNA, all of it, was reverse transcribed, so expressed TCRB transcripts were what got sequenced. Produced via immunoSEQ multiplex PCR; TCRdb's table is partial and in-frame only. The sample shows approximately 160,000 clones, about 8.1% of them seen only once. The TCR comes from a man aged 18 to 29 in good health. Sequenced: central memory CD4+ T cells from blood. The chain has TRBV13 and TRBJ2-7, with 8 nucleotides matching TRBD1. CDR3 in amino acids: CASSWGQDYEQYF. CDR3 nucleotide sequence: TGTGCCAGCAGCTGGGGACAGGACTACGAGCAGTACTTC.